The source of this T cell receptor beta chain is a study of post-analysis software for immune sequencing data. Germline V CDR1 and CDR2: ENHRY, SYGVKD. CDR3 length: 11 amino acids. V shed 2 bases and J shed 6 bases, with 5 bases lying between them. Study results and limitations: Elevated frequency relative to controls characterized four or five TRBV segments in patients, TRBV5-6, TRBV5-1 and TRBV20-1 among them.

This clonotype was recorded a few times. Its target is not known. Every TCR beta cDNA library bore unique molecular identifiers. With about 0.85 to 10 million T cells as the source, roughly 0.5 million cDNA molecules resulted. TCRdb itself ran the PCR reads through MiXCR, one entry per CDR3 protein. The repertoire has around 710,000 distinct CDR3 sequences, 40% to 55% of them found once; the top ten carry roughly 5.2%. This receptor was identified in a girl aged 10 to 17 with multiple sclerosis. The material sequenced was blood. V gene TRBV10-3 combines with J gene TRBJ2-7; no firm D call. CDR3 DNA sequence: TGTGCCATCAGTGAGCGGTTCGAGCAGTACTTC. Protein: CAISERFEQYF.